A single sample gave rise to the 27 T cell receptor beta chains below, sequenced in a study of blood T cell repertoires in COVID-19. Some clones are missing from TCRdb's copy, which holds only in-frame ones; the method was immunoSEQ multiplex PCR. The sample lists over 90,000 clones, around 85% occurring once. The specimen was peripheral blood. All receptors come from a man in his 60s with acute or convalescent COVID-19.

The chain combines TRBV4-3 with TRBJ2-5, with 10 bases matching TRBD2. The length of the CDR3 is 15 residues. The V and J ends lost 6 bases and 3 bases, in that order; junction bases with no gene match: 7. Germline CDR1 is LGHNA and CDR2 is YSLEER. Here the CDR3 DNA reads TGCGCCAGCAGGGCCGGGACTAGCGTTGAAGAGACCCAGTACTTC. Amino acid sequence: CASRAGTSVEETQYF.

This clone has a single count. The chain carries TRBV29-1 and TRBJ1-2, with 12 bases identical to TRBD1. V lost 4 bases to trimming and J lost 7 bases; unmatched junction nucleotides: 19. The germline V gene has CDR1 SQVTM and CDR2 ANQGSEA. The CDR3 is made up of 18 amino acids. The CDR3 protein is CSVAPLRTWDRGPSGYTF. For the CDR3, the DNA is TGCAGCGTTGCGCCCCTCAGAACATGGGACAGGGGGCCGAGTGGCTACACCTTC.

This clone was seen a single time. The CDR3 sequence: CASSEGGPGRSDSPLHF. Here the CDR3 DNA reads TGTGCCAGCAGTGAAGGTGGGCCAGGGCGATCTGATTCACCCCTCCACTTT. This rearrangement joins TRBV6-1 to TRBJ1-6, with D tentatively TRBD1 (5 bases). The CDR3 is 17 amino acids. The ends were cut back, 1 base at V and 8 bases at J, with 18 bases in the middle. From germline, CDR1 is MNHNS and CDR2 SASEGT.

The chain links TRBV3-1 (or the pseudogene TRBV3-2) to TRBJ2-7; 8 bases map to TRBD1. The CDR3 consists of 16 residues. V trimming: 0 bases; J trimming: 0 bases; junction bases outside the gene matches: 4. CDR1 and CDR2 from the germline V gene are LGHDT and YNNKEL (reference sequence). The CDR3 loop reads CASSQDQGASSYEQYF. CDR3 coding DNA: TGTGCCAGCAGCCAAGATCAGGGGGCGAGCTCCTACGAGCAGTACTTC.

The V call is TRBV19, the J call TRBJ2-1; no firm D call. The CDR3 loop spans 15 amino acids. Trimming took 4 bases from V and 0 from J, leaving 10 bases between them. Per germline, CDR1 LNHDA and CDR2 SQIVND (reference sequence). CDR3 sequence reads: CASSNYMSSYNEQFF. The CDR3 coding sequence is TGTGCCAGTAGTAACTACATGAGCTCCTACAATGAGCAGTTCTTC. Looking up the rest from reference TRBV19 and TRBJ2-1 gives the full variable domain: DGGITQSPKYLFRKEGQNVTLSCEQNLNHDAMYWYRQDPGQGLRLIYYSQIVNDFQKGDIAEGYSVSREKKESFPLTVTSAQKNPTAFYLCASSNYMSSYNEQFFGPGTRLTVL.

This clone appeared a single time. The rearrangement links TRBV7-6 to TRBJ2-1; the D gene is possibly TRBD1 (5 bases). CDR3 length: 14 residues. V was cut by 3 bases and J by 5 bases, with 11 bases left in between. Germline V gene sequence: CDR1 SGHVS, CDR2 FNYEAQ. This CDR3 reads CASSFKQGDNEQFF. The CDR3 DNA is TGTGCCAGCAGCTTTAAGCAAGGGGACAATGAGCAGTTCTTC.

The V and J genes are TRBV7-2 and TRBJ1-2; a possible D gene is TRBD1 (6 bases). Trimming left V 5 bases short and J 5 bases short, with 15 bases between. The CDR3 runs 14 residues. Germline values: CDR1 SGHTA, CDR2 FQGNSA. The CDR3 DNA follows: TGTGCCAGCAGCCAGCTTATGGGGGCATATGGCTACACCTTC. Protein: CASSQLMGAYGYTF.

The CDR3 spells CASSQDRAEKLFF. The DNA for the CDR3 is TGCGCCAGCAGCCAAGACAGGGCTGAAAAACTGTTTTTT. The J gene is TRBJ1-4, the V gene TRBV4-3, with D maybe TRBD1 (5 bases). The CDR3 covers 13 residues. Deletions cut 0 bases from V and 7 bases from J, with 6 bases between. Germline V gene sequence: CDR1 LGHNA, CDR2 YSLEER.

As for this clone: The same CDR3 also results from other DNA sequences found in this sample. This rearrangement joins TRBV9 to TRBJ2-2; the match to TRBD1 covers 7 bases. The CDR3 has 15 residues. V gave up 2 bases and J gave up 0 bases; unmatched junction bases: 1. The germline V gene encodes CDR1 SGDLS and CDR2 YYNGEE. In DNA, the CDR3 is TGTGCCAGCAGCGTCGGACAGGCGAACACCGGGGAGCTGTTTTTT. This codes for CASSVGQANTGELFF.

This rearrangement joins TRBV30 to TRBJ2-3, with 10 bases that match TRBD1. After removal of 8 bases from V and 6 bases from J, the junction contained 8 bases not matched to a gene. CDR1 is GTSNPN, CDR2 SVGIG, per germline (reference sequence). The CDR3 is 13 amino acids. The CDR3 here is CARAGTGVDTQYF. The CDR3 nucleotides are TGTGCCCGAGCCGGGACAGGGGTTGATACGCAGTATTTT.

The chain joins TRBV28 to TRBJ2-3; 7 bases align to TRBD1. The CDR3 is 15 amino acids. Germline CDR1 and CDR2: MDHEN and SYDVKM. J lost 0 bases, V lost 3 bases, and 3 bases had no gene match. CDR3 bases: TGTGCCAGCAGTTTGACAGGGTCTAGCACAGATACGCAGTATTTT. Encoded protein: CASSLTGSSTDTQYF.

The chain is built from TRBV5-1 and TRBJ1-2, with a tentative D call TRBD1 (5 bases). The CDR3 runs to 15 residues. CDR1 and CDR2 from the germline V gene are SGHRS and YFSETQ. The V end lost 4 bases, the J end lost 2 bases, and 15 bases lay between the germline ends. CDR3 residues: CASSPRERGNYGYTF. The DNA of the CDR3 is TGCGCCAGCAGCCCCCGGGAGAGGGGCAACTATGGCTACACCTTC.

The chain has TRBV4-2 and TRBJ1-2; 7 nucleotides line up with TRBD1. J lost 11 bases, V lost 4 bases, and 7 bases had no gene match. The V gene's germline CDR1 is LGHNA and CDR2 YNFKEQ. The CDR3 has 12 residues. CDR3 nucleotides: TGTGCCAGCAGCCCAAGTAACAGGGGTTACACCTTC. Translation gives CASSPSNRGYTF.

This clone has more than one count but fewer than ten. V and J are TRBV7-9 and TRBJ2-7; TRBD1 matches at 9 bases. The CDR3 length is 15 residues. V shed 5 bases and J 3 bases; nucleotides not matched to a gene: 8. The germline V gene encodes CDR1 SEHNR and CDR2 FQNEAQ (reference sequence). CDR3 region: CASSLGQGKFYEQYF. As DNA, the CDR3 is TGTGCCAGCAGCCTGGGACAGGGAAAATTCTACGAGCAGTACTTC. Using reference TRBV7-9 and TRBJ2-7 for the parts outside the CDR3, the full variable domain is DTGVSQNPRHKITKRGQNVTFRCDPISEHNRLYWYRQTLGQGPEFLTYFQNEAQLEKSRLLSDRFSAERPKGSFSTLEIQRTEQGDSAMYLCASSLGQGKFYEQYFGPGTRLTVT.

The DNA for the CDR3 is TGTGCCAGTAGTACGGACAGGTCTAACTATGGCTACACCTTC. Its translation is CASSTDRSNYGYTF. The chain has TRBV19 and TRBJ1-2, with 7 bases aligning to TRBD1. After removal of 4 bases from V and 0 bases from J, the junction contained 2 bases not matched to a gene. Germline V gives CDR1 LNHDA, CDR2 SQIVND (reference sequence). The CDR3 is 14 amino acids.

The genes are TRBV2 and TRBJ2-5; 9 nucleotides align to TRBD2. V trimming: 4 bases; J trimming: 2 bases; junction bases outside the gene matches: 2. This CDR3 has 14 amino acids. Germline assignment: CDR1 SNHLY and CDR2 FYNNEI. In nucleotides, the CDR3 is TGTGCCAGCAGTGCCACTAGCGGGCAAGAGACCCAGTACTTC. Residues: CASSATSGQETQYF.

This chain links TRBV18 with TRBJ1-1; 10 nucleotides agree with TRBD1. The CDR3 extends over 15 amino acids. The V segment lost 5 bases and the J segment 0 bases; nucleotides outside the gene matches: 3. CDR1 is KGHSH, CDR2 LQKENI, per germline. This CDR3 reads CASSLGQGLNTEAFF. CDR3 bases: TGTGCCAGCTCATTGGGACAGGGGCTGAACACTGAAGCTTTCTTT.

The chain employs TRBV5-6 and TRBJ1-5; the D gene is possibly TRBD1 (6 bases). This CDR3 is 16 amino acids long. Germline assignment: CDR1 SGHDT and CDR2 YYEEEE. V was clipped by 0 bases and J by 4 bases, with 14 bases between them. The chain's CDR3 is CASSLGAGAINQPQHF. The CDR3 DNA reads TGTGCCAGCAGCTTGGGGGCAGGGGCTATTAATCAGCCCCAGCATTTT.

As for this clone: The junction differs from germline at one of its ends, possibly a read error. Within the sample, other DNA sequences also encode this same CDR3. The chain recombines TRBV3-1 (or the pseudogene TRBV3-2) with TRBJ1-2; D gene ambiguous. CDR1 and CDR2 (germline): LGHDT, YNNKEL (reference sequence). The CDR3 sequence is 13 residues long. CDR3 coding DNA: TGTGCTAGCAGCCGAGGACTTTCGGTTGGCTACACCTTC. Amino acids: CASSRGLSVGYTF.

The genes are TRBV19 and TRBJ1-5; TRBD1 matches at 7 bases. CDR1 and CDR2 from the germline V gene are LNHDA and SQIVND (reference sequence). The CDR3 extends over 16 amino acids. V shed 1 base, J shed 0 bases, and the junction held 3 bases outside the gene matches. CDR3 sequence reads: CASSIGQGFSNQPQHF. The CDR3 DNA is TGTGCCAGTAGTATAGGACAGGGATTTAGCAATCAGCCCCAGCATTTT.

The chain employs TRBV27 and TRBJ2-3; D is possibly TRBD2 (10 bases). The CDR3 totals 19 residues. Germline CDR1 MNHEY, CDR2 SMNVEV (reference sequence). The V and J ends lost 10 bases and 3 bases respectively, with 32 bases between them. CDR3 residues: CATQKTGGMLAGATDTQYF. CDR3 sequence (DNA): TGTGCCACCCAAAAAACAGGGGGCATGCTAGCGGGAGCTACAGATACGCAGTATTTT.

The chain combines TRBV6-6 with TRBJ2-1, with 12 nucleotides matching TRBD2. The CDR3 length is 14 residues. V gave up 8 bases and J gave up 10 bases; unmatched junction bases: 9. CDR1 is MNHNY, CDR2 SVGAGI, per germline (reference sequence). The CDR3: CASRSSGGGLEQFF. Written as DNA, the CDR3 is TGTGCCAGCCGCTCTAGCGGGGGGGGTTTGGAGCAGTTCTTC.

The V and J genes are TRBV7-2 and TRBJ1-1; D is unresolved. Germline CDR1 SGHTA, CDR2 FQGNSA. The CDR3 is 12 amino acids. Deletions cut 1 base from V and 8 bases from J, with 8 bases between. The chain's CDR3 is CASSLGPREAFF. The CDR3 coding sequence is TGTGCCAGCAGCTTAGGGCCTCGCGAAGCTTTCTTT.

This sequence joins TRBV4-1 and TRBJ1-2; 7 bases map to TRBD1. Germline assignment: CDR1 MGHRA and CDR2 YSYEKL. Losses at the gene ends were 4 bases for V and 8 bases for J; bases not matched to a gene: 10. The CDR3 contains 14 residues. The CDR3 loop is CASSRPAGGQGYTF. The CDR3 DNA reads TGCGCCAGCAGCCGTCCGGCAGGGGGTCAAGGCTACACCTTC.

Remarks on this clone: A much larger clone differs from this one at a single base, so this may be a read error. The same CDR3 arises from other DNA sequences in this sample as well. V gene TRBV3-1 (or the pseudogene TRBV3-2) combines with J gene TRBJ1-3; 7 bases align to TRBD1. Trimming at V came to 1 base and at J to 7 bases, leaving 13 bases not matched to a gene. CDR3 length: 17 amino acids. The germline V gene has CDR1 LGHDT and CDR2 YNNKEL (reference sequence). CDR3 residues: CASSQGQGGLVRNTIYF. The CDR3 coding sequence is TGTGCCAGCAGCCAAGGACAGGGAGGACTTGTGAGGAACACCATATATTTT.

The V call is TRBV20-1, the J call TRBJ2-7; D uncertain. Germline CDR1 reads DFQATT; CDR2 reads SNEGSKA (reference sequence). CDR3 length equals 13 residues. V lost 3 bases to trimming and J lost 6 bases, with 15 bases between them. CDR3 DNA: TGCAGTGCTAGTGACCCTAGTGGCTCCGAGCAGTACTTC. It codes for CSASDPSGSEQYF.

This clone was counted once. This chain links TRBV7-8 with TRBJ1-3, with D possibly being TRBD1 (5 bases). Trimming shortened V by 4 bases and J by 0 bases, and 13 bases separated the two germline ends. Germline CDR1 reads SGHVS; CDR2 reads FQNEAQ. The CDR3 spans 16 residues. The CDR3, as DNA: TGTGCCAGCAGCTCCAGAACAGGCGACTCTGGAAACACCATATATTTT. It yields the protein CASSSRTGDSGNTIYF. The whole variable domain, remainder taken from reference TRBV7-8 and TRBJ1-3, is GAGVSQSPRYKVAKRGQDVALRCDPISGHVSLFWYQQALGQGPEFLTYFQNEAQLDKSGLPSDRFFAERPEGSVSTLKIQRTQQEDSAVYLCASSSRTGDSGNTIYFGEGSWLTVV.